Listed below are T cell receptor beta chains from one sample, sequenced in a study of shared clonotypes between healthy human individuals. The method was immunoSEQ multiplex PCR; TCRdb's version includes in-frame clones alone and lacks a portion of them. The repertoire includes approximately 2.4 million clones, 90% to 96% of them detected once, and around 0.13% sits in the top ten. The sequencing sample was made of naive CD4+ T cells sorted from blood. The receptors originated from a man aged 18 to 29 in good health. CDR3s include the opening cysteine and the closing phenylalanine or tryptophan. Fields, in order: V gene, D gene, clone size, J gene, CDR3 DNA, CDR3 protein. A D gene is named only where the DNA matches it firmly. A clone size is listed for some rows: how often the clone was seen (once, few, many), or a class if it is expanded.

V gene: TRBV5-1; D gene: NA; clone size: NA; J gene: TRBJ2-7; CDR3 DNA: TGCGCCAGCAGCGTCGATCCGGGCTACGAGCAGTACTTC; CDR3 protein: CASSVDPGYEQYF
V gene: TRBV5-1; D gene: NA; clone size: NA; J gene: TRBJ1-4; CDR3 DNA: TGCGCCAGCAGCCCCGTTAGACGGGTCGGGGAAAAACTGTTTTTT; CDR3 protein: CASSPVRRVGEKLFF
V gene: TRBV11-2; D gene: NA; clone size: NA; J gene: TRBJ2-3; CDR3 DNA: TGTGCCAGCAGCTTCGAGGGGCGGAGCACAGATACGCAGTATTTT; CDR3 protein: CASSFEGRSTDTQYF
V gene: TRBV7-9; D gene: NA; clone size: NA; J gene: TRBJ2-7; CDR3 DNA: TGTGCCAGCAGCTTAAGTTCCGGGCGGACCTACGAGCAGTACTTC; CDR3 protein: CASSLSSGRTYEQYF
V gene: TRBV5-4; D gene: NA; clone size: NA; J gene: TRBJ1-5; CDR3 DNA: TGTGCCAGCAGCTTAGGGACGTCTAGCAATCAGCCCCAGCATTTT; CDR3 protein: CASSLGTSSNQPQHF
V gene: TRBV7-3; D gene: NA; clone size: NA; J gene: TRBJ2-3; CDR3 DNA: TGTGCCAGCAGACTTCAGGGTACAGATACGCAGTATTTT; CDR3 protein: CASRLQGTDTQYF
V gene: TRBV15; D gene: TRBD2; clone size: NA; J gene: TRBJ2-7; CDR3 DNA: TGTGCCACCAGCGGCTGGACTAGTGGTCGGGGGGAGCAGTACTTC; CDR3 protein: CATSGWTSGRGEQYF
V gene: TRBV7-2; D gene: NA; clone size: NA; J gene: TRBJ1-2; CDR3 DNA: TGTGCCAGCAGCGACTCCGGGACGACAGGCTATGGCTACACCTTC; CDR3 protein: CASSDSGTTGYGYTF
V gene: TRBV25-1; D gene: NA; clone size: NA; J gene: TRBJ2-3; CDR3 DNA: TGTGCCAGCAGCCAGACAGATACGCAGTATTTT; CDR3 protein: CASSQTDTQYF
V gene: TRBV6-1; D gene: NA; clone size: NA; J gene: TRBJ2-7; CDR3 DNA: TGTGCCAGCAGCCGCGGGACCAAAACCTACGAGCAGTACTTC; CDR3 protein: CASSRGTKTYEQYF
V gene: TRBV15; D gene: NA; clone size: NA; J gene: TRBJ1-6; CDR3 DNA: TGTGCCACCAGTAGGACCGTTAATTCACCCCTCCACTTT; CDR3 protein: CATSRTVNSPLHF
V gene: TRBV9; D gene: TRBD2; clone size: NA; J gene: TRBJ2-7; CDR3 DNA: TGTGCCAGCAGCGTAGCCCTAGCGGAAGATGGGTACGAGCAGTACTTC; CDR3 protein: CASSVALAEDGYEQYF
V gene: TRBV6-1; D gene: TRBD1; clone size: once; J gene: TRBJ2-7; CDR3 DNA: TGTGCCAGCATCGGATCCGACAGGGGAGGCTACGAGCAGTACTTC; CDR3 protein: CASIGSDRGGYEQYF
V gene: TRBV10-1; D gene: NA; clone size: NA; J gene: TRBJ2-7; CDR3 DNA: TGCGCCAGCAGTGAGTCCGGACGCAGTTTGGTCGACGAGCAGTACTTC; CDR3 protein: CASSESGRSLVDEQYF
V gene: TRBV29-1; D gene: NA; clone size: NA; J gene: TRBJ2-5; CDR3 DNA: TGCAGCGTTGTCCGGGCAGGAGAGACCCAGTACTTC; CDR3 protein: CSVVRAGETQYF
V gene: TRBV29-1; D gene: TRBD1; clone size: NA; J gene: TRBJ2-7; CDR3 DNA: TGCAGCGTTAGATCCGGGACAGGGGGGCCCTACTACGAGCAGTACTTC; CDR3 protein: CSVRSGTGGPYYEQYF
V gene: TRBV6-5; D gene: NA; clone size: NA; J gene: TRBJ1-6; CDR3 DNA: TGTGCCAGCAGTCTTCTAGGTTCACCCCTCCACTTT; CDR3 protein: CASSLLGSPLHF